This TCR beta chain was observed in a study of OX40 agonist ivuxolimab in advanced cancers. Study-wide background: In this trial design, patients received ivuxolimab intravenously at 0.01 to 10 mg/kg every 2 weeks.

Clones were read by immunoSEQ multiplex PCR, and TCRdb kept only the in-frame ones, dropping some. This sample has just over 90,000 clones, with 85% to 95% found just once. The germline V and J ends were trimmed by 2 bases and 10 bases, with 8 bases remaining between them. The CDR3 is 11 residues long. Germline V lookup: CDR1 MNHEY, CDR2 SVGAGI. The sequencing used CD4+ or CD8+ T cells sorted from blood, collected in a trial of the OX40 agonist ivuxolimab. The chain combines TRBV6-5 with TRBJ1-2; D gene ambiguous. The sequence came from an adult with an advanced solid tumor such as melanoma, head and neck, liver or kidney cancer. The CDR3 coding sequence is TGTGCCAGCAGTTACGGCCAGAACTACACCTTC. Translation: CASSYGQNYTF.